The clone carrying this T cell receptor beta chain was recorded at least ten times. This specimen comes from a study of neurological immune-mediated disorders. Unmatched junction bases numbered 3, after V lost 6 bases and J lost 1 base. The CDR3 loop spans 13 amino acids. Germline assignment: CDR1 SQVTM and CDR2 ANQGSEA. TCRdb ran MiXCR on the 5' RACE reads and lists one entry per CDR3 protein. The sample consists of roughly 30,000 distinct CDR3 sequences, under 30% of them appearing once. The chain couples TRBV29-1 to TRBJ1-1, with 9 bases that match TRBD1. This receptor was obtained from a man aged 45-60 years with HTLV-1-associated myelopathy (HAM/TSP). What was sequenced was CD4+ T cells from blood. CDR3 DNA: TGCAGCGTCAGACAGGGGGGGAACACTGAAGCTTTCTTT. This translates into CSVRQGGNTEAFF.